This entry lists 17 T cell receptor beta chains sequenced from one sample in a study of blood T cell repertoires in COVID-19. Sequencing was performed with immunoSEQ multiplex PCR; in TCRdb, only in-frame clones are kept and a portion is missing. The table shows 150,000 to 200,000 clones, with approximately 91% occurring only once. The sequencing sample was made of peripheral blood. Every receptor here comes from a man aged 50 to 59 with acute or convalescent COVID-19.

The chain is built from TRBV7-2 and TRBJ1-2; TRBD1 matches at 7 bases. CDR1 is SGHTA, CDR2 FQGNSA, per germline. The ends lost 5 bases at V and 5 bases at J; junction bases unmatched: 11. The CDR3 has 15 residues. CDR3 sequence: CASSGGGQVFYGYTF. The CDR3 region has the DNA TGTGCCAGCAGCGGGGGAGGACAGGTGTTTTATGGCTACACCTTC.

This CDR3 reads CSARTGTMTGTDTQYF. The CDR3 nucleotides read TGCAGCGCCAGGACCGGGACTATGACCGGCACAGATACGCAGTATTTT. The chain recombines TRBV29-1 with TRBJ2-3, with TRBD2 matching 7 bases. CDR3 size: 16 residues. J was trimmed by 1 base and V by 7 bases; bases with no gene match: 14. Germline CDR1 and CDR2: SQVTM and ANQGSEA.

The V gene is TRBV7-9, the J gene TRBJ1-2; TRBD1 is a possible D gene (5 bases). The CDR3 is 18 residues long. The V and J ends lost 4 bases and 5 bases respectively, with 26 bases between them. Germline V gives CDR1 SEHNR, CDR2 FQNEAQ (reference sequence). This CDR3 reads CASSSPTPGRENRYGYTF. CDR3 in DNA: TGTGCCAGCAGCTCCCCTACCCCCGGCAGGGAAAACCGTTATGGCTACACCTTC.

This clone was observed a single time. The chain links TRBV7-8 to TRBJ2-1; tentatively, D is TRBD2 (7 bases). Trimming shortened V by 3 bases and J by 3 bases, and 15 bases separated the two germline ends. In germline, CDR1 is SGHVS, CDR2 FQNEAQ. The CDR3 totals 16 residues. The CDR3 reads CASSFLQGLFYNEQFF. CDR3 DNA sequence: TGTGCCAGCAGCTTTTTACAGGGACTATTCTACAATGAGCAGTTCTTC.

The V and J genes are TRBV7-9 and TRBJ2-7, with 7 bases fitting TRBD2. Germline assignment: CDR1 SEHNR and CDR2 FQNEAQ (reference sequence). V lost 1 base to trimming and J lost 5 bases; unmatched junction nucleotides: 2. CDR3 size: 13 residues. This CDR3 is CASSLGGGNEQYF. The CDR3 coding sequence is TGTGCCAGCAGCTTAGGCGGGGGTAACGAGCAGTACTTC.

The chain is built from TRBV4-3 and TRBJ1-1; a weak D match, TRBD1 (6 bases). V was cut by 0 bases and J by 1 base, with 12 bases left in between. CDR1 and CDR2 (germline): LGHNA, YSLEER. This CDR3 is 16 amino acids long. CDR3 nucleotide sequence: TGCGCCAGCAGCCAAGACCCGACAGGAACGAACACTGAAGCTTTCTTT. Translation gives CASSQDPTGTNTEAFF.

The chain employs TRBV2 and TRBJ2-3; 14 bases agree with TRBD2. The junction had 5 bases not matched to a gene; V was cut back by 2 bases and J by 1 base. The CDR3 contains 18 residues. CDR1 and CDR2 (germline): SNHLY, FYNNEI. CDR3 loop: CASSESGTSGRGTDTQYF. CDR3 sequence (DNA): TGTGCCAGCAGTGAATCTGGGACTAGCGGGAGAGGCACAGATACGCAGTATTTT.

The J gene is TRBJ1-4, the V gene TRBV2; D unclear. The CDR3 is 15 residues long. Between the trimmed V and J ends, which lost 2 bases and 8 bases, there was a span of 15 bases. Germline V CDR1 and CDR2: SNHLY, FYNNEI. The CDR3 loop is CASSEPYSSMEKLFF. In DNA, the CDR3 is TGTGCCAGCAGTGAACCGTACTCTTCTATGGAAAAACTGTTTTTT.

A single count supports this clone. The CDR3 protein is CASSFGLAGGTGELFF. Written as DNA, the CDR3 is TGTGCCAGCAGCTTCGGACTAGCGGGAGGGACCGGGGAGCTGTTTTTT. The rearrangement joins TRBV11-3 to TRBJ2-2; 15 bases match TRBD2. Germline CDR1 and CDR2: SGHNT and YENEEA. Losses at the gene ends were 3 bases for V and 5 bases for J; bases not matched to a gene: 1. The CDR3 has 16 amino acids.

The gene calls are TRBV4-1 and TRBJ2-7; the match to TRBD2 covers 9 bases. The CDR3 has 17 residues. The ends lost 0 bases at V and 1 base at J; junction bases unmatched: 7. Germline V gene lookup returns CDR1 MGHRA and CDR2 YSYEKL. Here the CDR3 DNA reads TGCGCCAGCAGCCAAGAGGTTGCTAGCGGGGCTTCCTACGAGCAGTACTTC. Its translation is CASSQEVASGASYEQYF.

V is TRBV10-3 and J is TRBJ1-2, with unresolved D. Germline V CDR1 and CDR2: ENHRY, SYGVKD. V was shortened by 4 bases and J by 5 bases, with 14 bases between the two germline ends. CDR3 length equals 14 residues. DNA for the CDR3: TGTGCCATCAGTGGGTTCCCGACGGAGTATGGCTACACCTTC. It codes for CAISGFPTEYGYTF.

This sequence joins TRBV27 and TRBJ1-5; 7 nucleotides line up with TRBD1. The CDR3 is 13 residues long. Germline V gene data show CDR1 as MNHEY and CDR2 as SMNVEV (reference sequence). The DNA for the CDR3 is TGTGCTACTCCAGGGGGATGTAATCAGCCCCAGCATTTT. Its protein is CATPGGCNQPQHF.

This chain connects TRBV3-1 (or the pseudogene TRBV3-2) to TRBJ2-7; maybe TRBD1 (6 bases). The CDR3 has 14 amino acids. Germline CDR1 and CDR2: LGHDT and YNNKEL (reference sequence). The V and J ends lost 2 bases and 3 bases respectively, with 11 bases between them. DNA for the CDR3: TGTGCCAGCAGCCAATCAGGGACAATCTACGAGCAGTACTTC. Translation gives CASSQSGTIYEQYF.

V gene TRBV10-3 combines with J gene TRBJ1-5; perhaps TRBD1 as D (5 bases). The ends were cut back, 3 bases at V and 0 bases at J, with 9 bases in the middle. From germline, CDR1 is ENHRY and CDR2 SYGVKD. The CDR3 length is 15 residues. This CDR3 reads CAISDGGDSNQPQHF. In nucleotides, the CDR3 is TGTGCCATCAGTGACGGAGGGGATAGCAATCAGCCCCAGCATTTT.

This chain connects TRBV5-6 to TRBJ2-7; TRBD2 aligns across 12 bases. This CDR3 has 13 amino acids. Germline V gene lookup returns CDR1 SGHDT and CDR2 YYEEEE. CDR3 coding DNA: TGTGCCAGCAGCTCGGGGACTAGCGGGCTTAGTGACGTC. Translation gives CASSSGTSGLSDV.

The J gene is TRBJ2-4, the V gene TRBV28, with 15 bases matching TRBD2. In germline, CDR1 is MDHEN, CDR2 SYDVKM. V was clipped by 6 bases and J by 0 bases; unmatched bases: 12. The CDR3 contains 20 residues. CDR3 amino acids: CASSSGLAGGTRKAKNIQYF. The CDR3, as DNA: TGTGCCAGCAGCTCTGGACTAGCGGGAGGGACAAGGAAAGCCAAAAACATTCAGTACTTC. Together with reference TRBV28 and TRBJ2-4, the CDR3 gives the full variable domain: DVKVTQSSRYLVKRTGEKVFLECVQDMDHENMFWYRQDPGLGLRLIYFSYDVKMKEKGDIPEGYSVSREKKERFSLILESASTNQTSMYLCASSSGLAGGTRKAKNIQYFGAGTRLSVL.

In this sample, this clone turned up once. The chain carries TRBV4-3 and TRBJ1-6; the D is unclear. This CDR3 is built from 15 residues. Trimming cost V 2 bases and J 7 bases, with 12 bases left between them. Germline loops: CDR1 LGHNA, CDR2 YSLEER. The CDR3 here is CASSQTPGGNSPLHF. CDR3 DNA: TGCGCCAGCAGCCAAACCCCGGGAGGGAATTCACCCCTCCACTTT.